This T cell receptor (beta chain) was sequenced for a study of radiotherapy plus CTLA-4 blockade in lung cancer. Study details: Objective responses occurred in roughly a sixth of patients; 31% had disease control.

The germline CDR1 and CDR2 sequences are MNHNS and SASEGT. V gave up 1 base and J gave up 6 bases, with 9 bases separating them. CDR3 length: 13 amino acids. With ipilimumab providing CTLA-4 blockade, focal radiation was administered to patients who had chemo-refractory metastatic non-small-cell lung cancer. Study findings and constraints: Early blood T cell clone changes and increased post-radiation serum interferon-beta were reportedly the strongest response predictors.

Turning to this clone: Its antigen is as yet unknown.

Profiled with immunoSEQ multiplex PCR; TCRdb holds only in-frame clones, not every one. This sample carries about 80,000 clones, approximately 80% of them seen once, and the ten largest clones take 0.79%. Sequencing was performed on peripheral blood, taken from a patient treated with radiotherapy plus ipilimumab. The chain uses TRBV6-1 and TRBJ1-2, with D unresolved. The TCR comes from a human donor with non-small cell lung cancer who had stable disease on radiotherapy plus ipilimumab. The CDR3 protein is CASSEVSSNGYTF. CDR3 in DNA: TGTGCCAGCAGTGAAGTGTCGAGTAATGGCTACACCTTC.